This TCR beta chain was retrieved from a study of cytomegalovirus exposure and HLA in healthy donors. For this clone: The antigen remains unidentified.

Germline trimming cut 0 bases from V and 1 base from J; bases unmatched to any gene: 0. CDR1 and CDR2 (germline): MNHEY, SVGAGI. CDR3 length equals 16 residues. Regarding the study as a whole: In a later analysis, the majority of CMV-associated beta chains seemingly showed HLA restriction. The authors listed roughly 150 TCR beta chains as cytomegalovirus-associated. Upon later analysis, TCR association rates were observed to vary by HLA locus, being highest for DRB1 and lowest for HLA-C.

Amplification used 60 Vbeta primers and 13 Jbeta primers. The protocol was immunoSEQ multiplex PCR, while the TCRdb copy is restricted to in-frame clones and leaves out a portion. The sample includes about 130,000 clones, less than 80% of them seen just once. At the time of sampling, donors were nominally healthy, though unrecorded immune exposures were likely. The receptor comes from a woman aged 50 to 60 in good health and CMV-seronegative. V is TRBV6-5 and J is TRBJ2-7; 13 bases align to TRBD2. Sequencing was carried out using PBMCs. For the CDR3, the DNA is TGTGCCAGCAGTTACTCGGGACTAGCGGGATCCTACGAGCAGTACTTC. Protein sequence: CASSYSGLAGSYEQYF.